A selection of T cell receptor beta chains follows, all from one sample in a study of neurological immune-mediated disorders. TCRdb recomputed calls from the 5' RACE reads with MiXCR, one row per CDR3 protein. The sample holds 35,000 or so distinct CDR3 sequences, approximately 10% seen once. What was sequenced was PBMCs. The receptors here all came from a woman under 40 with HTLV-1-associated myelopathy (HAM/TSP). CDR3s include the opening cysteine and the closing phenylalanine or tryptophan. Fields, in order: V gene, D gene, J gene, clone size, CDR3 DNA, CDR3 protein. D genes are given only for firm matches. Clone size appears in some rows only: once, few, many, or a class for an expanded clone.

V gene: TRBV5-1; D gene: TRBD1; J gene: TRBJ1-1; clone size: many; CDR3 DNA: TGCGCCAGCAGCTCGTCCACAGGGGGCTACACTGAAGCTTTCTTT; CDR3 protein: CASSSSTGGYTEAFF
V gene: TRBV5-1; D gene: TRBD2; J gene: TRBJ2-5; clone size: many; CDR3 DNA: TGCGCCAGCAGCCTCGGACTAGCCGGTGAGACCCAGTACTTC; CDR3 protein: CASSLGLAGETQYF
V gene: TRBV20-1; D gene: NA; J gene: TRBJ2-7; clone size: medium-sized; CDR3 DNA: TGCAGTGCTAGAGGGAATAGTGCGGAGCAGTACTTC; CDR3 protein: CSARGNSAEQYF
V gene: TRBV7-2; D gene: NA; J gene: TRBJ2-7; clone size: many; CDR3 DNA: TGTGCCAGCAGCTCTCTTAACAACTACGAACGGTACTTC; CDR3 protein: CASSSLNNYERYF
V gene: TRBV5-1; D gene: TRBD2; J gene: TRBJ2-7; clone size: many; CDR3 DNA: TGCGCCAGCAGCCCGGGGCGCGGGGGGATCCGGAGGGAGCAGTACTTC; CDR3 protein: CASSPGRGGIRREQYF
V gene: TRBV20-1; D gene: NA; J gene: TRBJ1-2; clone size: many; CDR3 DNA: TGCAGTGCCCCCACAGTAATCTATGGCTACACCTTC; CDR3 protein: CSAPTVIYGYTF
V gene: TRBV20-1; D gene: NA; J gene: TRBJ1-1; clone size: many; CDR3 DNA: TGCAGTGCTAGAGAGGGGGGTCGAACTGAAGCTTTCTTT; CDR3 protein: CSAREGGRTEAFF
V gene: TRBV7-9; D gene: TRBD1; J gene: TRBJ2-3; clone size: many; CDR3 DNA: TGTGCCAGCAGTCTGACAGGGGCCGCAGATACGCAGTATTTT; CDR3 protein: CASSLTGAADTQYF
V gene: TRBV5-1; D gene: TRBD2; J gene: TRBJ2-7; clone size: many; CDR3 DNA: TGCGCCAGCAGCTTGGGACTAGCGGGGGGTAGCGAGCAGTACTTC; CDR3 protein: CASSLGLAGGSEQYF
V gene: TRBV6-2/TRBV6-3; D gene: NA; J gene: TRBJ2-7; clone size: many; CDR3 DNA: TGTGCCAGCAGTTGGGACTCACGCTACGAGCAGTACTTC; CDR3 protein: CASSWDSRYEQYF
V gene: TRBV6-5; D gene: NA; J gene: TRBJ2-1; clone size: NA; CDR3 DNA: TGTGCCAGCAAAGGCTCGAACAATGAGCAGTTCTTC; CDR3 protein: CASKGSNNEQFF
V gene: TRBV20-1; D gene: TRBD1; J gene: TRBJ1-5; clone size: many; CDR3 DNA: TGCAGTGCTCTGACAGGGAAGGGTCAGCCCCAGCATTTT; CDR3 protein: CSALTGKGQPQHF
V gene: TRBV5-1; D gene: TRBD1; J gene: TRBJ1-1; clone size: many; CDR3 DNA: TGCGCCAGCAGCTCCTGGACAGGAGGGGTAGCTGAAGCTTTCTTT; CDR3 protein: CASSSWTGGVAEAFF
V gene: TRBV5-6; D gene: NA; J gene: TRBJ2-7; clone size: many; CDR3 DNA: TGTGCCAGCAGCTTTACAGGGTACCCCTACGAGCAGTACTTC; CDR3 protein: CASSFTGYPYEQYF
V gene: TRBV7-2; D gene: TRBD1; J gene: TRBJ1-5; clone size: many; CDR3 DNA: TGTGCCAGCAGCTTAGGGACAGGGGTGGCTCAGCCCCAGCATTTT; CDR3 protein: CASSLGTGVAQPQHF
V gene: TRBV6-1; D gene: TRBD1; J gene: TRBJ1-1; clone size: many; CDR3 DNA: TGTGCCAGCAGCTGGGACAGGATTACTGAAGCTTTCTTT; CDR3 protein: CASSWDRITEAFF
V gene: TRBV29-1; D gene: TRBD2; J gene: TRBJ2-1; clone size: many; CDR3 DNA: TGCAGCGGCCGAGGACTAGCGGGGGGGCGAGAGCAGTTCTTC; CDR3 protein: CSGRGLAGGREQFF
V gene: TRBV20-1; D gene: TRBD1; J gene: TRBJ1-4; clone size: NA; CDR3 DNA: TGCAGTGCCCAGGGGGGGGCAACTAATGAAAAACTGTTTTTT; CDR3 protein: CSAQGGATNEKLFF
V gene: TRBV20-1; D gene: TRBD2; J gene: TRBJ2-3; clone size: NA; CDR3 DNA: TGCAGTGCTGGCGGGCTAGCGGGGGGGGGAGATACGCAGTATTTT; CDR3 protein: CSAGGLAGGGDTQYF
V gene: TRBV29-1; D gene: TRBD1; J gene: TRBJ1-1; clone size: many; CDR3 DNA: TGCAGCGTTGAAGATAGGACAGGGGGCTCGGGCACTGAAGCTTTCTTT; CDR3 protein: CSVEDRTGGSGTEAFF
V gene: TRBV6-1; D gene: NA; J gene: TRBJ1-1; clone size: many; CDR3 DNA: TGTGCCAGCAGAGTCAGGGTACTGGACACTGAAGCTTTCTTT; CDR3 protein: CASRVRVLDTEAFF
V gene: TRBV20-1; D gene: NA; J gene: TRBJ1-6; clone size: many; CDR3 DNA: TGCAGTGCTAGCATAGGGGCCGGGAATTCACCCCTCCACTTT; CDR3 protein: CSASIGAGNSPLHF
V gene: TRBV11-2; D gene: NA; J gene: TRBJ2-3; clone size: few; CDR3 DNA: TGTGCCAGCAGCTTAGACTATAACACAGATACGCAGTATTTT; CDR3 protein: CASSLDYNTDTQYF
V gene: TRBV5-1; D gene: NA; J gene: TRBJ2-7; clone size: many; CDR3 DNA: TGCGCCAGCAGCTACAGGAGTACCTACGAGCAGTACTTC; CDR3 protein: CASSYRSTYEQYF
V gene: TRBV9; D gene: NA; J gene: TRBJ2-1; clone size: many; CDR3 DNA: TGTGCCAGCAGCGTAGGTAATTCGGGGGGGGCAGGGGGTGAGCAGTTCTTC; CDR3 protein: CASSVGNSGGAGGEQFF
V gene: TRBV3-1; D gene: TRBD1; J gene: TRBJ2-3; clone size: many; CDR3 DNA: TGTGCCAGCAACCGCGGACAGGGCCCCCACGATACGCAGTATTTT; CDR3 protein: CASNRGQGPHDTQYF
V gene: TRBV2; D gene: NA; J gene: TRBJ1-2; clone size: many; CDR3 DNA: TGTGCCAGCAGTGAAAGGCTCCCCTATGGCTACACCTTC; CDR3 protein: CASSERLPYGYTF
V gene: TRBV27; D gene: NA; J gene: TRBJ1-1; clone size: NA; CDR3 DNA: TGTGCCAGCAGTTTACAGGGCGGATTCACTGAAGCTTTCTTT; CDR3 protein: CASSLQGGFTEAFF
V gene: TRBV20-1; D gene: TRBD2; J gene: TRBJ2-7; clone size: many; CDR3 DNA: TGCAGTGCTAGAGGGACTAGTCCCCCTTACGAGCAGTACTTC; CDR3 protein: CSARGTSPPYEQYF
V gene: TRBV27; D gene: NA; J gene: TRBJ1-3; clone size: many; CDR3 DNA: TGTGCCAGCAGTACGGCAGGGAGCGGAAACACCATATATTTT; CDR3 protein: CASSTAGSGNTIYF
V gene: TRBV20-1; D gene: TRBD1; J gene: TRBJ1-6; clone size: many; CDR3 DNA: TGCAGTGCTAGAGATCCGAGACAGGGGAATAATTCACCCCTCCACTTT; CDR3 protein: CSARDPRQGNNSPLHF
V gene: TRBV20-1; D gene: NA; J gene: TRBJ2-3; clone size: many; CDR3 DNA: TGCAGTGCTACCCGCATTGCGGGGAACTCCTCCCCCGTTACGCAGTATTTT; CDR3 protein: CSATRIAGNSSPVTQYF